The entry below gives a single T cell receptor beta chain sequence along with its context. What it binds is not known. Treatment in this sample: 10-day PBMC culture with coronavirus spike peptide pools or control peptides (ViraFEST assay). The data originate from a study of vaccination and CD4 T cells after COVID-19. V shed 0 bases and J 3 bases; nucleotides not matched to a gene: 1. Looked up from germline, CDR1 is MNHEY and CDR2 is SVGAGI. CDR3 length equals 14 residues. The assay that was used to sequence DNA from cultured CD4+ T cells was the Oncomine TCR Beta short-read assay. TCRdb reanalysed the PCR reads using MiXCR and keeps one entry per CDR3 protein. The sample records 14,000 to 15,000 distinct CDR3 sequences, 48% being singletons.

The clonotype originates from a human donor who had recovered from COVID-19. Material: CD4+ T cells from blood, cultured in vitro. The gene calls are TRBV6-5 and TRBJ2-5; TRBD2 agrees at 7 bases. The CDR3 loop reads CASSYSLAEETQYF. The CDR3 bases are TGTGCCAGCAGTTACTCGCTAGCGGAAGAGACCCAGTACTTC.